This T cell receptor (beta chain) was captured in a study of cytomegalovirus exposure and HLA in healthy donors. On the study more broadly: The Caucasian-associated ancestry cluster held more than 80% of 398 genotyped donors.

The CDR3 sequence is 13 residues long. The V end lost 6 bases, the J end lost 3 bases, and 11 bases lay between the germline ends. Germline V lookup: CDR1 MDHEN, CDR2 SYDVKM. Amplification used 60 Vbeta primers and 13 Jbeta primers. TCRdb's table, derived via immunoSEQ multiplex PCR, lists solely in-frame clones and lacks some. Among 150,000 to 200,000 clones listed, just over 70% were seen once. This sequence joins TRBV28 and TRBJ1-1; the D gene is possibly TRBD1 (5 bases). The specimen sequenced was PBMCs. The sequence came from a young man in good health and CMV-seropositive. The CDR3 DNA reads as TGTGCCAGCAGCCACCGGGGGGACACTGAAGCTTTCTTT. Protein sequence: CASSHRGDTEAFF.